The clone carrying this T cell receptor beta chain is a singleton in its sample. The antigen is undetermined. CDR3 length: 11 residues. Trimming took 6 bases from V and 11 from J, leaving 10 bases between them. Germline V gene data show CDR1 as SNHLY and CDR2 as FYNNEI. This sample stems from a study of T cells in localized non-small cell lung cancer. TCRdb keeps only in-frame clones here, not all; method: immunoSEQ multiplex PCR. The repertoire holds about 57,000 clones, approximately 91% seen once, with 20% in the top ten. Overall study results and limits: Longer overall survival accompanied higher blood T cell density. A median of about 60 of the top 100 tumor clones appeared in adjacent lung, which was paired and uninvolved.

This TCR was sampled from a man between 40 and 75 years old with stage I lung adenocarcinoma. J is TRBJ2-2 and V is TRBV2; TRBD2 is a possible D gene (6 bases). Specimen: peripheral blood, collected before any cancer treatment. The CDR3 protein is CASRTGDELFF. CDR3 DNA: TGTGCCAGCAGGACGGGAGACGAGCTGTTTTTT.